Listed below are T cell receptor beta chains from one sample, sequenced in a study of regulatory T cells in long-lasting Graves disease. TCRdb processed the multiplex PCR reads anew with MiXCR; each CDR3 protein has one entry. The sample lists some 450,000 distinct CDR3 sequences; 23% were seen once. Here the sequenced sample was peripheral blood mononuclear cells (PBMCs), taken when the disease was refractory, from a patient treated with antithyroid drugs. The source of these receptors is a female donor with Graves disease. Both conserved end residues are part of each CDR3. D genes are given only for firm matches. Rows give clone size only sometimes, using once, few, many, or a class for an expanded clone.

V gene	J gene	clone size	D gene	CDR3 DNA	CDR3 protein
TRBV4-3	TRBJ2-1	many	NA	TGCGCCAGCAGCCAAGTCGGCGGGGAGCAGTTCTTC	CASSQVGGEQFF
TRBV15	TRBJ1-5	NA	TRBD1	TGTGCCACCAGCAGATGGACAGGCTTTAATCAGCCCCAGCATTTT	CATSRWTGFNQPQHF
TRBV19	TRBJ2-7	NA	NA	TGTGCCACCGCCACAGGAGACTACGAGCAGTACTTC	CATATGDYEQYF
TRBV9	TRBJ1-1	NA	NA	TGTGCCAGCAGCGTAGATCGAGGGGGGGCCCAAAAAGGTAACACTGAAGCTTTCTTT	CASSVDRGGAQKGNTEAFF
TRBV6-2/TRBV6-3	TRBJ2-5	few	TRBD1	TGTGCCAGCAGTTACTCGCCGGGACAGGGGGCGCGGGAGACCCAGTACTTC	CASSYSPGQGARETQYF
TRBV15	TRBJ1-1	NA	NA	TGTGCCACCAGCTCAGGAAGGGGCGCACTAGCTTTCTTT	CATSSGRGALAFF
TRBV3-2	TRBJ2-4	NA	NA	TGTGCCAGCAGCCAAGGAGCGGGGGTAGTGGCCAAAAACATTCAGTACTTC	CASSQGAGVVAKNIQYF
TRBV2	TRBJ2-2	many	NA	TGTGCCAGCAGTGATATCCTAGAGATCAACACCGGGGAGCTGTTTTTT	CASSDILEINTGELFF
TRBV20-1	TRBJ2-7	few	TRBD1	TGCAGTGCTAATCCCCACCCCGGTGGGACAGGGAACGAGCAGTACTTC	CSANPHPGGTGNEQYF
TRBV12-3/TRBV12-4	TRBJ2-1	NA	TRBD2	TGTGCCAGCAGTTTAACAGCGGGAGGCTACAATGAGCAGTTCTTC	CASSLTAGGYNEQFF
TRBV4-1	TRBJ2-7	NA	NA	TGCGCCAGCAGCCAAGTCATCAGCAGCGAGCAGTACTTC	CASSQVISSEQYF
TRBV20-1	TRBJ1-4	NA	NA	TGCAGTGCTAGAGATACCGCGATTGGAGTAACACTGTTTTTT	CSARDTAIGVTLFF
TRBV28	TRBJ2-7	many	TRBD2	TGTGCCAGCAGTCAGGCGGGCGGGAGCTCCTACGAGCAGTACTTC	CASSQAGGSSYEQYF
TRBV7-3	TRBJ1-2	NA	TRBD1	TGTGCCAGCAGCTTAGGACCGGGACAGCCGAGTCCAAATGGCTACACCTTC	CASSLGPGQPSPNGYTF
TRBV25-1	TRBJ1-1	NA	NA	TGTGCCAGCAGTGAACCTGGGACTCGCGCTGAAGCTTTCTTT	CASSEPGTRAEAFF
TRBV15	TRBJ2-1	few	NA	TGTGCCACCAGCAGACAAACAGGGTCTGGCCCAGACAATGAGCAGTTCTTC	CATSRQTGSGPDNEQFF
TRBV5-6	TRBJ2-7	many	NA	TGTGCCAGCAGCTTGGGCGGCCAGGGCAACGAGCAGTACTTC	CASSLGGQGNEQYF
TRBV12-3/TRBV12-4	TRBJ2-7	many	NA	TGTGCCAGCAGTAAGAGCCCCGACCTTAACTACGAGCAGTACTTC	CASSKSPDLNYEQYF
TRBV20-1	TRBJ2-5	NA	TRBD1	TGCAGTGCTAGAGGCCAGGGGGCCAGGGCCCAGTACTTC	CSARGQGARAQYF
TRBV6-2/TRBV6-3	TRBJ2-7	few	NA	TGTGCCAGCAGTTACGACAGACGAAACACCTACGAGCAGTACTTC	CASSYDRRNTYEQYF
TRBV2	TRBJ1-1	many	NA	TGTGCCAGCAGAACAAGTTCGAACACTGAAGCTTTCTTT	CASRTSSNTEAFF
TRBV11-3	TRBJ2-2	NA	TRBD2	TGTGCCAGCAGCTTAAGTGGTCCCGGACTAGCTTACGGGGAGCTGTTTTTT	CASSLSGPGLAYGELFF
TRBV20-1	TRBJ1-6	many	NA	TGCAGTGCTAGAGAAAGTGGTTCACCCCTCCACTTT	CSARESGSPLHF
TRBV19	TRBJ1-1	few	NA	TGTGCCAGTAGTACACCGAACACTGAAGCTTTCTTT	CASSTPNTEAFF
TRBV6-1	TRBJ1-6	NA	TRBD1	TGTGCCAGCAGCGGACAGGCTAATTCACCCCCCCACTTT	CASSGQANSPPHF
TRBV28	TRBJ1-1	many	NA	TGTGCCAGCAGTTTCGGGCAGTTGAACACTGAAGCTTTCTTT	CASSFGQLNTEAFF
TRBV15	TRBJ2-2	NA	NA	TGTGCCACCAGCAGAGATCTCGCAGGGGCCGGGGAGCTGTTTTTT	CATSRDLAGAGELFF
TRBV12-3/TRBV12-4	TRBJ2-7	many	TRBD2	TGTGCCAGCAGTCCGTTAGCGGGAGAATACGAGCAGTACTTC	CASSPLAGEYEQYF
TRBV5-5	TRBJ2-4	NA	NA	TGTGCCAGCAGCTTGGCCCTAGGAACGGGAGAGTACTTC	CASSLALGTGEYF
TRBV24-1	TRBJ2-5	many	TRBD2	TGTGCCACCAGTGATCCAGGGAGGGGGACCCAGTACTTC	CATSDPGRGTQYF
TRBV7-3	TRBJ2-5	many	TRBD2	TGTGCCAGCAGCTTAAGGGGGGGACTAGCGGGAAGAGGAGAGACCCAGTACTTC	CASSLRGGLAGRGETQYF
TRBV29-1	TRBJ1-1	many	NA	TGCAGCGCGTCCCCACTAAGGGCTGAAGCTTTCTTT	CSASPLRAEAFF
TRBV29-1	TRBJ2-2	many	TRBD1	TGCAGCGTTCGAGGACAGGGCGACACCGGGGAGCTGTTTTTT	CSVRGQGDTGELFF
TRBV5-1	TRBJ2-7	NA	NA	TGCGCCAGCAGCTTATCAGGGATCAGCTCCTACGAGCAGTACTTC	CASSLSGISSYEQYF
TRBV20-1	TRBJ2-5	NA	NA	TGCAGTGCCCCCTCAGAAGGGGGTGGTGAGACCCAGTACTTC	CSAPSEGGGETQYF
TRBV2	TRBJ2-4	few	NA	TGTGCCAGCAGCTCCGGACTGAAGAAAAACATTCAGTACTTC	CASSSGLKKNIQYF
TRBV29-1	TRBJ1-4	NA	NA	TGCAGCGCGTTAACGACATTCAATGAAAAACTGTTTTTT	CSALTTFNEKLFF
TRBV30	TRBJ1-1	NA	NA	TGTGCCAGGGGGTTAGGGAACACTGAAGCTTTCTTT	CARGLGNTEAFF
TRBV19	TRBJ1-5	NA	NA	TGTGCCAGTAGTCCCTGGACCCGGGTGGGCAATCAGCCCCAGCATTTT	CASSPWTRVGNQPQHF
TRBV13	TRBJ1-1	few	TRBD1	TGTGCCAGCAGCGTCACCGGGACAGTGAACACTGAAGCTTTCTTT	CASSVTGTVNTEAFF
TRBV20-1	TRBJ2-5	many	TRBD2	TGCAGTGCCCGTGGGGCGGGAGGAAGGGAGACCCAGTACTTC	CSARGAGGRETQYF
TRBV20-1	TRBJ2-5	many	NA	TGCAGTGCTACCCCTCCGGGACATAGTCAAGAGACCCAGTACTTC	CSATPPGHSQETQYF
TRBV30	TRBJ1-4	NA	NA	TGTGCCTGGAGTGGCGGCACTAATGAAAAACTGTTTTTT	CAWSGGTNEKLFF
TRBV18	TRBJ2-2	many	NA	TGTGCCAGCTCACGAGCAGACGGGGAGCTGTTTTTT	CASSRADGELFF
TRBV7-3	TRBJ1-5	NA	NA	TGTGCCAGCAGCTTCTTCCCACCCCGAAATCGTCTTCCCCAGCATTTT	CASSFFPPRNRLPQHF
TRBV28	TRBJ1-4	few	NA	TGTGCCAGCAACGGGACACCAAATGAAAAACTGTTTTTT	CASNGTPNEKLFF
TRBV7-2	TRBJ2-7	many	TRBD2	TGTGCCAGCAGCTCTGGGACTAGCAGATCATACGAGCAGTACTTC	CASSSGTSRSYEQYF
TRBV19	TRBJ1-5	NA	NA	TGTGCCAGTAGATCTAGACAGGATAGCAATCAGCCCCAGCATTTT	CASRSRQDSNQPQHF
TRBV5-6	TRBJ2-1	few	NA	TGTGCCAGCAGCCCCGTGGCAGGGGAGTTCAATTACAATGAGCAGTTCTTC	CASSPVAGEFNYNEQFF
TRBV6-2/TRBV6-3	TRBJ2-7	NA	NA	TGTGCCAGCAGGATAGCGGGACAGAACGAGCAGTACTTC	CASRIAGQNEQYF
TRBV20-1	TRBJ1-5	few	NA	TGCAGTGCTAGGACAGGCCCCAATCAGCCCCAGCATTTT	CSARTGPNQPQHF
TRBV6-1	TRBJ2-5	NA	NA	TGTGCCAGCAGTGAAAATCTGGGTCGGGAGACCCAGTACTTC	CASSENLGRETQYF
TRBV7-3	TRBJ2-5	few	NA	TGTGCCAGCAGCTTAAGTGCAGAGTCAAAGACCCAGTACTTC	CASSLSAESKTQYF